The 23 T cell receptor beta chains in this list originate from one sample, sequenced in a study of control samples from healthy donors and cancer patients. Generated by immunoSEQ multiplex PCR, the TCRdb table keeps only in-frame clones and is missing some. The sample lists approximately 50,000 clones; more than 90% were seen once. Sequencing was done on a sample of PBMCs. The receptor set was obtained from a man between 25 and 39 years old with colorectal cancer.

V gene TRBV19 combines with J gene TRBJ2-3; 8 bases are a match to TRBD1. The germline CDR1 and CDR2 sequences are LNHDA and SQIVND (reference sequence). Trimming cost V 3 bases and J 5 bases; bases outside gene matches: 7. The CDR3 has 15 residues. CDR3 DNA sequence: TGTGCCAGTAGTATTGGACAGGGTGGACGAGATACGCAGTATTTT. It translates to CASSIGQGGRDTQYF.

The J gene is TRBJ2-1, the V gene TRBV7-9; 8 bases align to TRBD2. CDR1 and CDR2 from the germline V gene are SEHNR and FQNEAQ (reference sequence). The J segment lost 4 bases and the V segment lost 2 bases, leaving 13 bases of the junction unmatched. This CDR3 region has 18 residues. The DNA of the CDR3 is TGTGCCAGCAGCTTATCATCGGGAGGGAGCACGATGTACAATGAGCAGTTCTTC. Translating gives CASSLSSGGSTMYNEQFF.

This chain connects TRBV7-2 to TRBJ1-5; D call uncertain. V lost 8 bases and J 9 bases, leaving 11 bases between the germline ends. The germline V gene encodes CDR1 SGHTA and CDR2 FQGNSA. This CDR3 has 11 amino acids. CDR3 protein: CASGVSGPQHF. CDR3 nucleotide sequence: TGTGCCAGCGGGGTGAGTGGGCCCCAGCATTTT.

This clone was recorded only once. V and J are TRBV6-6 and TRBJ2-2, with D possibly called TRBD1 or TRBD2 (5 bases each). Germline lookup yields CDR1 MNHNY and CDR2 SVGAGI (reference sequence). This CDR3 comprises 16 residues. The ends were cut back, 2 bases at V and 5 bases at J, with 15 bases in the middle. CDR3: CASSYPGASYTGELFF. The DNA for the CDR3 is TGTGCCAGCAGTTACCCCGGGGCTAGCTATACCGGGGAGCTGTTTTTT.

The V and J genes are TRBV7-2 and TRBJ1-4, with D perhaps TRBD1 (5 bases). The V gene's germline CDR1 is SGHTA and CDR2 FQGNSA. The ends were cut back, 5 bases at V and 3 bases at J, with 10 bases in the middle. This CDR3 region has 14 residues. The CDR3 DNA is TGTGCCAGCAGCCTAAGCAGGGCTAATGAAAAACTGTTTTTT. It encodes CASSLSRANEKLFF. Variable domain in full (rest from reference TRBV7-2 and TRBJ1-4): GAGVSQSPSNKVTEKGKDVELRCDPISGHTALYWYRQSLGQGLEFLIYFQGNSAPDKSGLPSDRFSAERTGGSVSTLTIQRTQQEDSAVYLCASSLSRANEKLFFGSGTQLSVL.

In DNA form, the CDR3 reads TGTGCTAGTGGTTTGGTAATTTCAGGAGTGCCCCCGGGAAAACTGTTTTTT. Residues: CASGLVISGVPPGKLFF. The rearrangement joins TRBV12-5 to TRBJ1-4, with no clear D. Germline CDR1 LGHNT, CDR2 FRNRAP. CDR3 size: 17 residues. V shed 0 bases and J shed 10 bases, with 21 bases lying between them.

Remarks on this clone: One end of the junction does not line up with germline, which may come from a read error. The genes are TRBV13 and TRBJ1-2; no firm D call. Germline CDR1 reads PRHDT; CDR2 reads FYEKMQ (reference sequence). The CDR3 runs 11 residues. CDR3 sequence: CASSLQYSPNF. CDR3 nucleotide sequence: TGTGCCAGCAGCTTACAGTACAGCCCCAACTTC.

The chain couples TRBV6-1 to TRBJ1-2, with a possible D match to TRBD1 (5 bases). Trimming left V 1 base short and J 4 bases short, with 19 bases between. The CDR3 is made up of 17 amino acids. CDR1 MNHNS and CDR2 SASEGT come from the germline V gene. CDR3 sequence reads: CASSEVPPRADGYGYTF. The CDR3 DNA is TGTGCCAGCAGTGAAGTCCCTCCCAGGGCAGATGGCTATGGCTACACCTTC.

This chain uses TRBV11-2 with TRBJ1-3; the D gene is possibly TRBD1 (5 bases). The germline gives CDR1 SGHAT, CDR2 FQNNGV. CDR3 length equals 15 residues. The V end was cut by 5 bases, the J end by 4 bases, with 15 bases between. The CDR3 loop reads CASSEIRGVGNTIYF. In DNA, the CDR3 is TGTGCCAGCAGCGAAATAAGGGGTGTAGGAAACACCATATATTTT.

The CDR3 region is CASSPGQSSYEQYV. The CDR3, as DNA: TGTGCCAGCTCACCGGGACAGTCCTCCTACGAGCAGTACGTC. V usage is TRBV18 and J usage is TRBJ2-7, with 7 positions matching TRBD1. There are 14 residues in the CDR3. V was clipped by 3 bases and J by 0 bases; unmatched bases: 2. Per the germline V gene, CDR1 is KGHSH and CDR2 is LQKENI.

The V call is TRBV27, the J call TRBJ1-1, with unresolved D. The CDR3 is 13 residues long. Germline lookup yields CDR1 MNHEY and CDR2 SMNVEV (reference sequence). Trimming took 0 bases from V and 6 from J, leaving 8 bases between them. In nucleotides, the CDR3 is TGTGCCAGCAGTTTATCCGCGGGTCCTGAAGCTTTCTTT. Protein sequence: CASSLSAGPEAFF.

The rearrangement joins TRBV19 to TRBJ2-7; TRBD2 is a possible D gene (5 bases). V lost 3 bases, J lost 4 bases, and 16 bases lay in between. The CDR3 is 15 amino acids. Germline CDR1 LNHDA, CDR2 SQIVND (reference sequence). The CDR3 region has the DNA TGTGCCAGTAGTATTGGTACCGGGGAAATGTACGAGCAGTACTTC. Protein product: CASSIGTGEMYEQYF.

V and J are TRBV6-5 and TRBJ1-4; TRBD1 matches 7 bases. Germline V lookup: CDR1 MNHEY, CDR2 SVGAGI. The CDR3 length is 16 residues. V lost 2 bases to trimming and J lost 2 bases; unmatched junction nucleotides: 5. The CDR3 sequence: CASSYTTGSTNEKLFF. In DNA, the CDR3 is TGTGCCAGCAGTTACACGACAGGGAGCACTAATGAAAAACTGTTTTTT.

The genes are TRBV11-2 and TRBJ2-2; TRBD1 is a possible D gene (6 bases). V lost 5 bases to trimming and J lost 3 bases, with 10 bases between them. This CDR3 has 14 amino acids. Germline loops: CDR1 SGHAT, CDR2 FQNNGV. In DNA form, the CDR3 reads TGTGCCAGCAGCATGGGACACGACACCGGGGAGCTGTTTTTT. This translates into CASSMGHDTGELFF.

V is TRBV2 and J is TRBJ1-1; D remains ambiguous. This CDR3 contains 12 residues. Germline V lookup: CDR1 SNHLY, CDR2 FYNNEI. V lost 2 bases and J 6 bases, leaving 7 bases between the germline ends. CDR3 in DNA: TGTGCCAGCAGTGAACGGACGGCTGAAGCTTTCTTT. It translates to CASSERTAEAFF.

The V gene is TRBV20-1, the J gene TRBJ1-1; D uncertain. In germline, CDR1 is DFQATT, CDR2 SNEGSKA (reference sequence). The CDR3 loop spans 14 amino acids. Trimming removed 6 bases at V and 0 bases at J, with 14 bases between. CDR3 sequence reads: CSASGLVLNTEAFF. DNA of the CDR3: TGCAGTGCCAGTGGTTTAGTTTTGAACACTGAAGCTTTCTTT.

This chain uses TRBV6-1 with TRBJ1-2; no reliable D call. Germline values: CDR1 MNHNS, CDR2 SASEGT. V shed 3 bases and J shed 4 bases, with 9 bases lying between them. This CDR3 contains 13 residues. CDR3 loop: CASSDHIVYGYTF. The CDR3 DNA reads TGTGCCAGCAGTGACCACATCGTCTATGGCTACACCTTC.

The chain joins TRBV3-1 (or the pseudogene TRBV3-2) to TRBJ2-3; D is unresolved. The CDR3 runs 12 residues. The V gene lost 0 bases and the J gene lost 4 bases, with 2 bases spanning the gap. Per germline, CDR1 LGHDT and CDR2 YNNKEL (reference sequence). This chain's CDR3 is CASSQDPDTQYF. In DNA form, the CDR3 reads TGTGCCAGCAGCCAAGACCCAGATACGCAGTATTTT.

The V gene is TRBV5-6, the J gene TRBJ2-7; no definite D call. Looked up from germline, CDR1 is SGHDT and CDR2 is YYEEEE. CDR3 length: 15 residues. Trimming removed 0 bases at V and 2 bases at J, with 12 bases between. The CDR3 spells CASSLDPSLTYEQYF. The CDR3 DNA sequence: TGTGCCAGCAGCTTGGATCCTTCCCTTACCTACGAGCAGTACTTC.

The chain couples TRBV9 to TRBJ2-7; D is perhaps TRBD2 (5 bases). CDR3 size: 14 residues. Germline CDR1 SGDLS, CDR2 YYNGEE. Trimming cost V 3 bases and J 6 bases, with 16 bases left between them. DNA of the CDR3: TGTGCCAGCAGCGAAGACGGAGGCTTAGGCGAGCAGTACTTC. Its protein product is CASSEDGGLGEQYF.

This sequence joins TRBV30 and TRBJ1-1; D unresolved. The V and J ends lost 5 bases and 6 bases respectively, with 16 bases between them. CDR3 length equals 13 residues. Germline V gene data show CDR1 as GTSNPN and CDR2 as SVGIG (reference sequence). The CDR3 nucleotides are TGTGCCTGGGCGCCGGGCCCCAACTCTGAAGCTTTCTTT. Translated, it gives CAWAPGPNSEAFF. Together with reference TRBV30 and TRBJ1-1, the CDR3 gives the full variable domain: SQTIHQWPATLVQPVGSPLSLECTVEGTSNPNLYWYRQAAGRGLQLLFYSVGIGQISSEVPQNLSASRPQDRQFILSSKKLLLSDSGFYLCAWAPGPNSEAFFGQGTRLTVV.

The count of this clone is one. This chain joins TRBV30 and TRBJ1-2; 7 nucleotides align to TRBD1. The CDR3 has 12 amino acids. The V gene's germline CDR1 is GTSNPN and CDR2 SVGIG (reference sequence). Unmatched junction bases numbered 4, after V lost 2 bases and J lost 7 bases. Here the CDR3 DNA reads TGTGCCTGGAGTAGTAACAGGGGTGGCTACACCTTC. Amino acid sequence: CAWSSNRGGYTF.

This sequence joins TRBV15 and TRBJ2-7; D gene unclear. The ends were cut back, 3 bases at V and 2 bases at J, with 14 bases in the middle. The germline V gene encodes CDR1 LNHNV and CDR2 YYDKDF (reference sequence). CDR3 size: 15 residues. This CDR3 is CATSSEVETTYEQYF. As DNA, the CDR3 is TGTGCCACCAGCAGCGAGGTCGAAACCACCTACGAGCAGTACTTC.